The clone carrying this T cell receptor beta chain was observed many times. Antigen specificity is unknown. The CDR3 runs 13 residues. The germline V and J ends were trimmed by 3 bases and 3 bases, with 9 bases remaining between them. Germline values: CDR1 WSHSY, CDR2 SAAADI. This sample is part of a study of post-analysis software for immune sequencing data. Study-wide results and limits: About five TRBV segments appeared more often in patients than in controls, and TRBV5-6, TRBV5-1 and TRBV20-1 were among these.

The library was made from cDNA and included unique molecular identifiers. Via MiXCR, TCRdb re-called the PCR reads, giving one row per CDR3 protein. The sample yields about 200,000 distinct CDR3 sequences, approximately 28% seen once. The rearrangement links TRBV10-2 to TRBJ2-7; unclear D gene. The receptor comes from a girl younger than 18 with multiple sclerosis. The sample consisted of blood. The CDR3, as DNA: TGCGCCAGCAGTGATAACACCAACTACGAGCAGTACTTC. Translation gives CASSDNTNYEQYF.